The 2 T cell receptor beta chains below come from one sample, sequenced in a study of blood T cell repertoires in COVID-19 (dated by TCRdb to the early 2020s). The library relied on the immunoSEQ multiplex PCR assay. What TCRdb holds here is the immuneACCESS table cut down to in-frame rearrangements. Part of the clones is not present; checked against another copy, under half of the missing clones reflect an unresolved V gene, and the others are unexplained. The sample has 35,000 to 50,000 clones on record, 91% of them singletons. The ten top clones hold about 2.2% of the sample. Sequenced: peripheral blood. The receptors come from a middle-aged man with active COVID-19.

This rearrangement joins TRBV12-3 or TRBV12-4 to TRBJ1-2; TRBD1 is a possible D gene (6 bases). Trimming shortened V by 7 bases and J by 7 bases, and 16 bases separated the two germline ends. The CDR3 contains 13 residues. The CDR3 DNA follows: TGTGCCAGCAACCTGGGGGGGGCGGTTGGCTACACCTTC. Translation gives CASNLGGAVGYTF.

The V and J genes are TRBV20-1 and TRBJ1-1; D gene uncertain. The germline V gene has CDR1 DFQATT and CDR2 SNEGSKA (reference sequence). This CDR3 has 11 residues. Trimming stripped 0 bases from V and 7 bases from J, with 6 bases between. The CDR3 loop is CSARDRFEAFF. CDR3 nucleotide sequence: TGCAGTGCTAGAGATCGGTTTGAAGCTTTCTTT.